Following are 17 T cell receptor beta chains from one sample sequenced in a study of control samples from healthy donors and cancer patients. Measured with immunoSEQ multiplex PCR; TCRdb has only the in-frame clones, and not every one. In the table there are over 100,000 clones, roughly 92% of which are singletons. The material sequenced was blood. The receptors stem from a man younger than 35 in good health.

The count of this clone is one. The rearrangement links TRBV5-4 to TRBJ2-5; unclear D gene. Trimming cost V 2 bases and J 2 bases, with 7 bases left between them. This CDR3 is 13 amino acids long. Germline V gives CDR1 SGHNT, CDR2 YYREEE (reference sequence). CDR3 DNA: TGTGCCAGCAGCTTTAACAGTCAAGAGACCCAGTACTTC. Translation gives CASSFNSQETQYF.

This clone was counted once. This chain joins TRBV7-2 and TRBJ1-2, with TRBD1 as a possible D gene (5 bases). The V gene's germline CDR1 is SGHTA and CDR2 FQGNSA. The CDR3 runs 15 residues. Trimming pared 1 base from V and 4 bases from J, leaving 13 bases between. This chain's CDR3 is CASSLGHQGSYGYTF. Here the CDR3 DNA reads TGTGCCAGCAGCTTAGGACACCAGGGAAGCTATGGCTACACCTTC.

The chain recombines TRBV5-1 with TRBJ2-3; possible D gene TRBD2, 5 bases. V lost 7 bases, J lost 4 bases, and 16 bases lay in between. Germline CDR1 reads SGHRS; CDR2 reads YFSETQ. This CDR3 is 14 amino acids long. In DNA form, the CDR3 reads TGCGCCAGCGGGTGGGGAGTTTCGCCAGATACGCAGTATTTT. Translating gives CASGWGVSPDTQYF.

The chain recombines TRBV15 with TRBJ1-4; D uncertain. The CDR3 is 12 amino acids. Germline assignment: CDR1 LNHNV and CDR2 YYDKDF (reference sequence). Deletions cut 1 base from V and 7 bases from J, with 4 bases between. CDR3 in amino acids: CATSRVSEKLFF. CDR3 nucleotide sequence: TGTGCCACCAGCAGAGTCAGTGAAAAACTGTTTTTT.

This clone came up once. V and J are TRBV28 and TRBJ2-7; possibly TRBD1 for D (5 bases). Germline values: CDR1 MDHEN, CDR2 SYDVKM. This CDR3 region has 14 residues. The ends were cut back, 4 bases at V and 1 base at J, with 11 bases in the middle. DNA for the CDR3: TGTGCCAGCAGTTCGCAGGGATCGTCCTACGAGCAGTACTTC. This encodes CASSSQGSSYEQYF. The complete variable domain, with remaining parts taken from reference TRBV28 and TRBJ2-7, reads DVKVTQSSRYLVKRTGEKVFLECVQDMDHENMFWYRQDPGLGLRLIYFSYDVKMKEKGDIPEGYSVSREKKERFSLILESASTNQTSMYLCASSSQGSSYEQYFGPGTRLTVT.

The rearrangement joins TRBV7-9 to TRBJ1-1; D is ambiguous. V gave up 4 bases and J gave up 5 bases, with 14 bases separating them. Germline CDR1 SEHNR, CDR2 FQNEAQ (reference sequence). The CDR3 is 14 amino acids. CDR3 sequence (DNA): TGTGCCAGCAGCTCCGCCCCTCTGGGGACTGAAGCTTTCTTT. The encoded protein is CASSSAPLGTEAFF.

This sequence joins TRBV2 and TRBJ1-1, with D possibly TRBD1 on 5 matching bases. The CDR3 spans 13 residues. The V gene lost 6 bases and the J gene lost 0 bases, with 8 bases spanning the gap. The germline V gene has CDR1 SNHLY and CDR2 FYNNEI. Written as DNA, the CDR3 is TGTGCCAGCAGGGGACTTATGAACACTGAAGCTTTCTTT. It translates to CASRGLMNTEAFF.

CDR3 in amino acids: CASSRLAGSSYEQYF. The CDR3 bases are TGTGCCAGCAGCAGGCTAGCCGGGAGCTCCTACGAGCAGTACTTC. The chain recombines TRBV5-4 with TRBJ2-7; D is perhaps TRBD2 (6 bases). The CDR3 spans 15 residues. In germline, CDR1 is SGHNT, CDR2 YYREEE (reference sequence). V was cut by 4 bases and J by 0 bases, with 14 bases left in between.

The V call is TRBV9, the J call TRBJ2-5; a weak D match, TRBD1 (6 bases). Trimming took off 2 bases at V and 5 bases at J, with 13 bases between the two ends. CDR1 is SGDLS and CDR2 is YYNGEE in the germline V gene. The CDR3 has 14 residues. CDR3 sequence: CASSVQGFQETQYF. The CDR3 DNA reads TGTGCCAGCAGCGTCCAGGGGTTTCAGGAGACCCAGTACTTC.

This clone has more than one count but fewer than ten. This chain links TRBV7-9 with TRBJ2-1, with TRBD1 matching over 8 bases. Germline V gives CDR1 SEHNR, CDR2 FQNEAQ (reference sequence). The trim removed 6 bases at V and 10 bases at J, leaving 14 bases unmatched. The CDR3 is made up of 15 amino acids. CDR3 in DNA: TGTGCCAGCAGTTCACGGGACAGGAGCCGGCCGGAGCAGTTCTTC. Translated, it gives CASSSRDRSRPEQFF.

This chain connects TRBV12-3 or TRBV12-4 to TRBJ1-1, with D uncertain. Trimming cost V 4 bases and J 5 bases, with 8 bases left between them. CDR3 length equals 12 residues. The CDR3 sequence is CASSSWGTEAFF. CDR3 sequence (DNA): TGTGCCAGCAGTTCTTGGGGAACTGAAGCTTTCTTT.

The chain uses TRBV12-5 and TRBJ1-6; D is unclear. The CDR3 is made up of 12 amino acids. With 6 bases removed from V and 8 bases from J, the gap between germline ends came to 8 bases. Per germline, CDR1 LGHNT and CDR2 FRNRAP. CDR3 sequence reads: CASGQQDSPLHF. CDR3 coding DNA: TGTGCTAGTGGACAACAAGATTCACCCCTCCACTTT.

The CDR3 nucleotides are TGCGCCAGCAGCCCCCTCCCGGGGATAGCGAATGAAAAACTGTTTTTT. Amino acid sequence: CASSPLPGIANEKLFF. V is TRBV4-1 and J is TRBJ1-4; D is uncertain. V gave up 4 bases and J gave up 5 bases, with 17 bases separating them. The CDR3 totals 16 residues. Germline CDR1 MGHRA, CDR2 YSYEKL.

This CDR3 reads CASSPGQGRVSYEQYF. DNA for the CDR3: TGTGCCAGCTCACCGGGCCAGGGTCGAGTGTCCTACGAGCAGTACTTC. This chain uses TRBV18 with TRBJ2-7, with a possible D match to TRBD1 (5 bases). Per the germline V gene, CDR1 is KGHSH and CDR2 is LQKENI. CDR3 length: 16 residues. V lost 3 bases to trimming and J lost 1 base, with 16 bases between them.

This chain joins TRBV5-1 and TRBJ2-2; D unresolved. The length of the CDR3 is 14 residues. CDR1 is SGHRS, CDR2 YFSETQ, per germline. Trimming removed 2 bases at V and 0 bases at J, with 5 bases between. The CDR3 DNA sequence: TGCGCCAGCAGCTTAAGGTCGAACACCGGGGAGCTGTTTTTT. Protein product: CASSLRSNTGELFF. Complete variable domain (other parts from reference TRBV5-1 and TRBJ2-2): KAGVTQTPRYLIKTRGQQVTLSCSPISGHRSVSWYQQTPGQGLQFLFEYFSETQRNKGNFPGRFSGRQFSNSRSEMNVSTLELGDSALYLCASSLRSNTGELFFGEGSRLTVL.

The chain's CDR3 is CASKGQGNRNYNEQFF. The CDR3, as DNA: TGTGCCAGCAAGGGACAGGGGAATCGGAATTACAATGAGCAGTTCTTC. V gene TRBV5-6 combines with J gene TRBJ2-1; 10 bases map to TRBD1. The germline CDR1 and CDR2 sequences are SGHDT and YYEEEE. J gave up 4 bases and V 6 bases, and 10 bases lay outside the gene matches. The CDR3 totals 16 residues.

The gene calls are TRBV6-1 and TRBJ1-5; TRBD1 matches 9 bases. CDR1 and CDR2 (germline): MNHNS, SASEGT. This CDR3 has 16 amino acids. V lost 4 bases and J lost 3; bases outside the gene matches: 7. The CDR3, as DNA: TGTGCCAGCAGTGGGGGACAGGGAAGAAACAATCAGCCCCAGCATTTT. Its translation is CASSGGQGRNNQPQHF.